This entry concerns a single TCR beta chain. V was clipped by 4 bases and J by 3 bases; unmatched bases: 3. This CDR3 is built from 15 residues. The V gene's germline CDR1 is KGHSH and CDR2 LQKENI. Produced via immunoSEQ multiplex PCR; TCRdb's table is partial and in-frame only. The table shows approximately 400,000 clones, with roughly 80% occurring only once. Treatment given: 15 to 20 received Ad26.COV2.S at low or high dose, single or two shots; 5 received placebo; per-sample allocation not given. After the first vaccine or placebo injection, samples were drawn on day 63. Donor was an adult aged 18-55 years in Boston. The data derive from a study of Ad26.COV2.S vaccination and SARS-CoV-2 variants.

The TCR sequence derives from a person between 18 and 60 years old who received the Ad26.COV2.S COVID-19 vaccine or a placebo. The sample in question was peripheral blood, obtained in a trial of Ad26.COV2.S vaccine versus placebo. This chain connects TRBV18 to TRBJ1-5, with TRBD1 matching 10 bases. CDR3 residues: CASSQTGGYNQPQHF. The DNA for the CDR3 is TGTGCCAGCTCACAGACAGGGGGCTACAATCAGCCCCAGCATTTT.